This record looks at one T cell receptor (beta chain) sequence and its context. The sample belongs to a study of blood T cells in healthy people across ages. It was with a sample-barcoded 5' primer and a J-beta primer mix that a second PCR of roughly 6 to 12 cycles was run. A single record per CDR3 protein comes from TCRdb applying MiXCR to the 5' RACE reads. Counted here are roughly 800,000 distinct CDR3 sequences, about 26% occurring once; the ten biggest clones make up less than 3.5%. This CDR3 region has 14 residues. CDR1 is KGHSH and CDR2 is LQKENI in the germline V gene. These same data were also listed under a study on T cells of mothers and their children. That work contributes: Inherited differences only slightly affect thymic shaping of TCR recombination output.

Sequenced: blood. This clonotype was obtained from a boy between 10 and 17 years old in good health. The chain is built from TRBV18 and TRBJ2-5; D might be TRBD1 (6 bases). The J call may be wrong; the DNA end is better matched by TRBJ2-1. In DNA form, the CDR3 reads TGTGCCAGCTCACCACAGACAGGCGAGAGTGAGCAGTTCTTC. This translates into CASSPQTGESEQFF.